Below, 18 T cell receptor beta chains from the same sample are listed, as sequenced in a study of cytomegalovirus exposure and HLA in healthy donors (dated by TCRdb to 2016 to 2017). Library generation was performed with the immunoSEQ multiplex PCR assay. Drawn from immuneACCESS, this table holds only the in-frame rearrangements with V and J called that TCRdb kept. Clones are partly lost; checked studies trace under half to an unresolved V gene and leave the rest unexplained. The sample table lists about 200,000 clones, around 80% of them with a count of one. The leading ten clones occupy around 1.3% of the sample. Sequenced input: PBMCs. These receptor sequences come from a woman in her thirties in good health and CMV-seronegative.

This clone was found once. V and J are TRBV12-2 and TRBJ1-5; the table's D call, TRBD1, has no DNA check behind it. TRBV12-2 has pseudogene status. The CDR3 is 19 amino acids. In nucleotides, the CDR3 is TGTGCAAGTCGCCCGAAGGTCCGGGACAGCGAGAATAGCAATCAGCCCCAGCATTTT. Its translation: CASRPKVRDSENSNQPQHF.

This CDR3 reads CASSDGGANSGNTIYF. The CDR3 DNA reads as TGCGCCAGCAGTGATGGCGGGGCTAACTCTGGAAACACCATATATTTT. V usage is TRBV10-2 and J usage is TRBJ1-3; D perhaps matches TRBD1 (5 bases). Trimming took off 3 bases at V and 0 bases at J, with 12 bases between the two ends. CDR3 size: 16 residues. Germline CDR1 WSHSY, CDR2 SAAADI.

V usage is TRBV30 and J usage is TRBJ2-5; 9 bases match TRBD2. Unmatched junction bases numbered 20, after V lost 4 bases and J lost 14 bases. From germline, CDR1 is GTSNPN and CDR2 SVGIG (reference sequence). The CDR3 loop spans 15 amino acids. This CDR3 is CAWTLPRTSAITIYF. The CDR3 nucleotides read TGTGCCTGGACCCTCCCCCGGACTAGCGCCATCACCATATACTTC.

This chain connects TRBV18 to TRBJ1-3; no clear D gene. The CDR3 runs 12 residues. V was shortened by 3 bases and J by 8 bases, with 8 bases between the two germline ends. CDR1 is KGHSH, CDR2 LQKENI, per germline. CDR3 in amino acids: CASSPIADTIYF. For the CDR3, the DNA is TGTGCCAGCTCACCTATCGCGGACACCATATATTTT.

The rearrangement links TRBV4-1 to TRBJ2-5; the D gene is possibly TRBD2 (6 bases). CDR1 is MGHRA, CDR2 YSYEKL, per germline. The CDR3 spans 15 residues. V shed 1 base and J shed 5 bases, with 14 bases lying between them. The CDR3 bases are TGCGCCAGCAGCCAAGTTCAGGCGAGCGGGGAGACCCAGTACTTC. Residues: CASSQVQASGETQYF.

The chain joins TRBV6-5 to TRBJ2-5, with 11 bases that match TRBD2. The germline V gene has CDR1 MNHEY and CDR2 SVGAGI. The CDR3 covers 14 residues. Trimming at V came to 6 bases and at J to 2 bases, leaving 2 bases not matched to a gene. The DNA of the CDR3 is TGTGCCAGCAGGGGACTAGCGGCTCAAGAGACCCAGTACTTC. Translating gives CASRGLAAQETQYF.

The chain recombines TRBV25-1 with TRBJ2-7; 9 bases fit TRBD1. V dropped 4 bases and J dropped 3; count of bases not matched to a gene: 4. This CDR3 has 14 residues. Germline loops: CDR1 MGHDK, CDR2 SYGVNS. CDR3 DNA sequence: TGTGCCAGCAGTGGGACAGGGGAATTCTACGAGCAGTACTTC. Protein sequence: CASSGTGEFYEQYF.

J is TRBJ2-2 and V is TRBV5-6; 9 positions match TRBD1. CDR3 size: 16 residues. The germline V gene has CDR1 SGHDT and CDR2 YYEEEE. V shed 1 base and J 4 bases; nucleotides not matched to a gene: 5. The CDR3 is CASSLPGQGITGELFF. CDR3 coding DNA: TGTGCCAGCAGCTTGCCAGGACAGGGGATCACCGGGGAGCTGTTTTTT.

This chain uses TRBV5-1 with TRBJ2-7, with D possibly being TRBD2 (7 bases). The germline CDR1 and CDR2 sequences are SGHRS and YFSETQ. This CDR3 is 14 amino acids long. V was trimmed by 6 bases and J by 7 bases, leaving 20 bases between them. The CDR3 loop reads CASKGGEPLREQYF. CDR3 DNA: TGCGCCAGCAAGGGGGGGGAACCTCTCCGAGAGCAGTACTTC.

The chain combines TRBV5-4 with TRBJ1-2; 9 bases are shared with TRBD1. Trimming at V came to 5 bases and at J to 7 bases, leaving 6 bases not matched to a gene. The CDR3 extends over 13 amino acids. The germline V gene encodes CDR1 SGHNT and CDR2 YYREEE (reference sequence). CDR3 coding DNA: TGTGCCAGCAGGCGTACAGGGGGCGGTGGCTACACCTTC. It codes for CASRRTGGGGYTF.

This clone has just one count. The genes are TRBV27 and TRBJ2-1; maybe TRBD2 (6 bases). The length of the CDR3 is 17 residues. The V end was cut by 5 bases, the J end by 0 bases, with 17 bases between. CDR1 and CDR2 from the germline V gene are MNHEY and SMNVEV (reference sequence). The CDR3 DNA follows: TGTGCCAGCAGTGGGGAGCTAGCGACGAGCTCCTACAATGAGCAGTTCTTC. Translation gives CASSGELATSSYNEQFF.

This clone was detected once. The chain carries TRBV7-9 and TRBJ1-1; unclear D gene. Trimming removed 4 bases from V and 9 bases from J, with 12 bases in between. From germline, CDR1 is SEHNR and CDR2 FQNEAQ (reference sequence). The CDR3 is 12 amino acids. The CDR3 DNA follows: TGTGCCAGCAGCTCCCTAGCAGGTAAAGCTTTCTTT. Encoded protein: CASSSLAGKAFF.

This clone was seen a handful of times. The J gene is TRBJ1-1, the V gene TRBV30; weak D call: TRBD1 (5 bases). Trimming took off 3 bases at V and 6 bases at J, with 14 bases between the two ends. Germline V gene lookup returns CDR1 GTSNPN and CDR2 SVGIG (reference sequence). CDR3 length equals 13 residues. As DNA, the CDR3 is TGTGCCTGGAGGCAGACAGTCAGTGCTGAAGCTTTCTTT. It translates to CAWRQTVSAEAFF.

The gene calls are TRBV6-1 and TRBJ2-3; 15 bases are a match to TRBD2. The germline V gene encodes CDR1 MNHNS and CDR2 SASEGT. V was clipped by 4 bases and J by 4 bases; unmatched bases: 3. The CDR3 extends over 16 amino acids. DNA for the CDR3: TGTGCCAGCAGTGCGGGACTAGCGGGGGGCTCAGATACGCAGTATTTT. This encodes CASSAGLAGGSDTQYF.

The chain joins TRBV6-5 to TRBJ2-7; TRBD1 agrees at 12 bases. CDR1 MNHEY and CDR2 SVGAGI come from the germline V gene. The CDR3 is made up of 13 amino acids. V lost 10 bases and J lost 6; bases outside the gene matches: 7. The CDR3 sequence: CATAGTGGSEQYF. CDR3 DNA sequence: TGTGCCACCGCCGGGACAGGGGGCTCCGAGCAGTACTTC.

V usage is TRBV7-6 and J usage is TRBJ2-3; 7 nucleotides agree with TRBD2. There are 14 residues in the CDR3. Trimming took 1 base from V and 3 from J; bases not matched to a gene: 1. The V gene's germline CDR1 is SGHVS and CDR2 FNYEAQ. For the CDR3, the DNA is TGTGCCAGCAGCTTAGAAGCGGGGACAGATACGCAGTATTTT. Protein: CASSLEAGTDTQYF.

This clone was observed once. V is TRBV20-1 and J is TRBJ2-5; D remains unclear. The germline V and J ends were trimmed by 3 bases and 13 bases, with 15 bases remaining between them. Germline assignment: CDR1 DFQATT and CDR2 SNEGSKA (reference sequence). The CDR3 is made up of 11 amino acids. The CDR3 sequence: CSASNSQRPYF. Written as DNA, the CDR3 is TGCAGTGCTAGTAATTCCCAGCGCCCGTACTTC.

The rearrangement joins TRBV2 to TRBJ2-2; TRBD1 agrees at 10 bases. Germline V gives CDR1 SNHLY, CDR2 FYNNEI. The CDR3 loop spans 15 amino acids. J gave up 6 bases and V 6 bases, and 7 bases lay outside the gene matches. The CDR3 spells CASRIGQGVSGELFF. The CDR3, as DNA: TGTGCCAGCAGAATAGGACAGGGGGTATCCGGGGAGCTGTTTTTT.